These 5 T cell receptor beta chains came from one sample sequenced in a study of Tregs in tolerant kidney transplant recipients. Data came from immunoSEQ multiplex PCR; TCRdb stores just in-frame clones and leaves some out. The sample holds tens of thousands of clones, under 95% seen once. This specimen consisted of Tregs from blood, obtained before the transplant. Receptors originate from a human donor who received a combined kidney and bone marrow transplant.

V gene TRBV6-6 combines with J gene TRBJ1-5; D gene ambiguous. From germline, CDR1 is MNHNY and CDR2 SVGAGI (reference sequence). Trimming took off 6 bases at V and 3 bases at J, with 18 bases between the two ends. This CDR3 spans 16 amino acids. CDR3 nucleotides: TGTGCCAGCAGCCCCATGAAGGATGCAAACAATCAGCCCCAGCATTTT. Its protein is CASSPMKDANNQPQHF.

The chain couples TRBV30 to TRBJ2-7, with a weak D call TRBD1 (6 bases). CDR3 length: 14 residues. Trimming took off 4 bases at V and 0 bases at J, with 13 bases between the two ends. Germline V gene sequence: CDR1 GTSNPN, CDR2 SVGIG (reference sequence). CDR3 in DNA: TGTGCCTGGAAACCAGGGGTCCTCTCCTACGAGCAGTACTTC. Its translation is CAWKPGVLSYEQYF.

This clone has a single count. J is TRBJ1-6 and V is TRBV5-6; D is undetermined. The CDR3 is 15 amino acids. Germline V gene sequence: CDR1 SGHDT, CDR2 YYEEEE. The V and J ends lost 0 bases and 9 bases respectively, with 13 bases between them. DNA of the CDR3: TGTGCCAGCAGCTTGGAGGGCGTCCGGGGTTCACCCCTCCACTTT. Translated: CASSLEGVRGSPLHF.

V usage is TRBV6-1 and J usage is TRBJ2-3, with D possibly TRBD1 on 6 matching bases. CDR1 and CDR2 (germline): MNHNS, SASEGT. V gave up 11 bases and J gave up 0 bases, with 15 bases separating them. The CDR3 sequence is 14 residues long. This chain's CDR3 is CAVDRFASTDTQYF. CDR3 sequence (DNA): TGTGCCGTCGACAGGTTCGCTAGCACAGATACGCAGTATTTT.

The chain links TRBV11-2 to TRBJ2-5; 11 bases line up with TRBD2. This CDR3 comprises 16 residues. Germline CDR1 reads SGHAT; CDR2 reads FQNNGV. V shed 5 bases and J 1 base; nucleotides not matched to a gene: 6. The CDR3, as DNA: TGTGCCAGCAGCCGACGGACTAGCGGGTTCCAAGAGACCCAGTACTTC. It specifies CASSRRTSGFQETQYF. Full variable domain (outside the CDR3, taken from reference TRBV11-2 and TRBJ2-5): EAGVAQSPRYKIIEKRQSVAFWCNPISGHATLYWYQQILGQGPKLLIQFQNNGVVDDSQLPKDRFSAERLKGVDSTLKIQPAKLEDSAVYLCASSRRTSGFQETQYFGPGTRLLVL.